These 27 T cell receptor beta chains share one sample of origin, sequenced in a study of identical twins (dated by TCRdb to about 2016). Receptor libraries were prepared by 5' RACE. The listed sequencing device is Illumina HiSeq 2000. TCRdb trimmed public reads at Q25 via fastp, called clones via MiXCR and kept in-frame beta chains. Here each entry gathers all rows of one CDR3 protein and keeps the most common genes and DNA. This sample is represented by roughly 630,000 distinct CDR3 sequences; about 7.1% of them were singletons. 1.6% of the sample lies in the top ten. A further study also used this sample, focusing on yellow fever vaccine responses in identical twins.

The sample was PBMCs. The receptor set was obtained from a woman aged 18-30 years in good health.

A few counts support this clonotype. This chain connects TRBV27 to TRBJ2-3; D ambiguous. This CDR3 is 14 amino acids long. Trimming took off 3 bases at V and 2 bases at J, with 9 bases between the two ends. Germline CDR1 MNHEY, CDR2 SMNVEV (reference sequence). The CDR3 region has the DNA TGTGCCAGCAGTTTCCTTCCATTCACAGATACGCAGTATTTT. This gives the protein CASSFLPFTDTQYF.

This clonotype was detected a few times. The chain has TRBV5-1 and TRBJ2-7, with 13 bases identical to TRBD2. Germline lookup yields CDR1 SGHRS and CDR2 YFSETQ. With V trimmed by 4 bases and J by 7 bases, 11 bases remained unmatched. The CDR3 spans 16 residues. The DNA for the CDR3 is TGCGCCAGCAGCCCCATTACTAGCGGGAGGGCCTCTGAGCAGTACTTC. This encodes CASSPITSGRASEQYF.

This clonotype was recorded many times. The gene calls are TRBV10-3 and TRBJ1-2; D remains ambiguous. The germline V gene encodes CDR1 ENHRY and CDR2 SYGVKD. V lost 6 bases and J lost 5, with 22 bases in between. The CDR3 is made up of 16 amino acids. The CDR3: CAISDRLLSSSYGYTF. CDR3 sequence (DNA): TGTGCCATCAGCGACCGGCTCCTAAGTTCCAGTTATGGCTACACCTTC.

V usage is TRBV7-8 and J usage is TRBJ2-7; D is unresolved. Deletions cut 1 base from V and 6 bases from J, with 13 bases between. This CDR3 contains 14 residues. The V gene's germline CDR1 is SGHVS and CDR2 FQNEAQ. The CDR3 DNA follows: TGTGCCAGCAGCTTAGTTTTCGGGCAGTCCGAGCAGTACGTC. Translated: CASSLVFGQSEQYV.

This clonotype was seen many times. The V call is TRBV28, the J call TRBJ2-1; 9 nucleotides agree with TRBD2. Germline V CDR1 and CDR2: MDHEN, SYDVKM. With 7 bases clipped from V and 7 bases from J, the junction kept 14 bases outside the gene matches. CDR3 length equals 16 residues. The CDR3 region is CASKFPGLAGLNEQFF. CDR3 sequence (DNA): TGTGCCAGCAAATTTCCGGGACTAGCCGGATTGAATGAGCAGTTCTTC.

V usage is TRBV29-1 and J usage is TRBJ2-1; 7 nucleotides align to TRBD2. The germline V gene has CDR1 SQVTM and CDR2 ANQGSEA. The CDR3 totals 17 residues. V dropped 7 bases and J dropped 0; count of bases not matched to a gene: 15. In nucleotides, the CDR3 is TGCAGCGCCGAACGGGACTATCGAAAGAGCTCCTACAATGAGCAGTTCTTC. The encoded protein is CSAERDYRKSSYNEQFF.

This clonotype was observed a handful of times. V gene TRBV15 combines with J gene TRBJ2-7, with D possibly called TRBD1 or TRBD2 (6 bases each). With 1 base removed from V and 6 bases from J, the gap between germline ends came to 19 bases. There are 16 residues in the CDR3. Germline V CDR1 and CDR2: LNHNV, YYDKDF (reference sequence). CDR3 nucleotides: TGTGCCACCAGCAGAGCCCTGATAGGGGGGCCTCTCGAGCAGTACTTC. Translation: CATSRALIGGPLEQYF.

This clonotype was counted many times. CDR3 sequence: CASSPGTSGQETQYF. DNA for the CDR3: TGTGCCAGCAGCCCCGGGACTAGCGGACAAGAGACCCAGTACTTC. The chain links TRBV12-3 or TRBV12-4 to TRBJ2-5; 11 nucleotides align to TRBD2. This CDR3 has 15 amino acids. The V gene end was trimmed by 6 bases and the J gene end by 2 bases; junction bases not matched to a gene: 5.

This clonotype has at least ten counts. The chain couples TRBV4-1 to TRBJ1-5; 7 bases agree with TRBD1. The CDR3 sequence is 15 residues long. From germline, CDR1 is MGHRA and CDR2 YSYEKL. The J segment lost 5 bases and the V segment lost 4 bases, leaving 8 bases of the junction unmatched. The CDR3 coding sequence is TGCGCCAGCAGCCGACAGGGAATTCAGGATCAGCCCCAGCATTTT. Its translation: CASSRQGIQDQPQHF.

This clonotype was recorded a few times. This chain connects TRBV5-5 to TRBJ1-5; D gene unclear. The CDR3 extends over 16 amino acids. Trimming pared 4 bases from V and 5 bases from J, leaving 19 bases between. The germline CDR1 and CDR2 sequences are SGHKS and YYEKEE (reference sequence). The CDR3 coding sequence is TGTGCCAGCAGCCCTACGTCCGGGCCTCGCGATCAGCCCCAGCATTTT. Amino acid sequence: CASSPTSGPRDQPQHF.

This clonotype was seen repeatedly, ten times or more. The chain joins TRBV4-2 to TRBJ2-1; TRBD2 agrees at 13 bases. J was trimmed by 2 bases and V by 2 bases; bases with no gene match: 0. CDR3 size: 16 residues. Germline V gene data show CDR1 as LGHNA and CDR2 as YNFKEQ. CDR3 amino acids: CASSQTSGGAYNEQFF. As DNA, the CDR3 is TGTGCCAGCAGCCAAACTAGCGGGGGGGCCTACAATGAGCAGTTCTTC.

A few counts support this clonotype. CDR3 amino acids: CASRPIARAVDGYTF. The CDR3 DNA follows: TGTGCCAGCAGACCAATAGCCAGGGCCGTTGATGGCTACACCTTC. The gene calls are TRBV28 and TRBJ1-2; D possibly corresponds to TRBD1 (5 bases). Germline V CDR1 and CDR2: MDHEN, SYDVKM. Trimming removed 6 bases at V and 6 bases at J, with 20 bases between. The CDR3 is 15 residues long.

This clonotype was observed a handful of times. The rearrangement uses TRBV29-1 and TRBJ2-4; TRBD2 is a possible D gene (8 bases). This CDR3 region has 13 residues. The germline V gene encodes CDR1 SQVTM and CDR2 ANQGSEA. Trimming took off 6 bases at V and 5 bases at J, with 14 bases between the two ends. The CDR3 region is CSVGLGGENIQYF. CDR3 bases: TGCAGCGTGGGACTAGGGGGCGAAAACATTCAGTACTTC.

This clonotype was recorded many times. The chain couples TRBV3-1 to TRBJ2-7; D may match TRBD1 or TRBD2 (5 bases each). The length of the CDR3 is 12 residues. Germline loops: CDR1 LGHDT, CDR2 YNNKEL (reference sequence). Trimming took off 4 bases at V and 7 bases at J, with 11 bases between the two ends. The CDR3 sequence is CASSRNEGEQYV. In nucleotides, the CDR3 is TGTGCCAGCAGCCGAAATGAGGGGGAGCAGTACGTC.

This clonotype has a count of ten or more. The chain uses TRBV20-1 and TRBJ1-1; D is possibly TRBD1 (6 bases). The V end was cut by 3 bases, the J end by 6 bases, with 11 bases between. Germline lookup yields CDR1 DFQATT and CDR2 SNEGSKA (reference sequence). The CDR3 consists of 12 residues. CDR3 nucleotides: TGCAGTGCTAGGGGGGGCCGGGCTGAAGCTTTCTTT. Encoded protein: CSARGGRAEAFF.

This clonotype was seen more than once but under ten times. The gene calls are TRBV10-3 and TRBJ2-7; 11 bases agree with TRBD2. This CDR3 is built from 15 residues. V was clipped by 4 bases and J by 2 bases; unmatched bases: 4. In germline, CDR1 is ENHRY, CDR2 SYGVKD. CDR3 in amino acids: CAISGGLAATYEQYF. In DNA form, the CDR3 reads TGTGCCATCAGTGGGGGACTAGCGGCAACCTACGAGCAGTACTTC.

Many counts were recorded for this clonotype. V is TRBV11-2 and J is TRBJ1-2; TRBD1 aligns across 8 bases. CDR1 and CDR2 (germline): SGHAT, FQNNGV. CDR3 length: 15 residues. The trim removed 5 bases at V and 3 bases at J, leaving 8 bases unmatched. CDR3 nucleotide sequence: TGTGCCAGCAGCCGTGACAGGGGTTTTGACTATGGCTACACCTTC. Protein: CASSRDRGFDYGYTF.

CDR3 sequence: CSATPGLTLQYNEQFF. CDR3 bases: TGCAGTGCCACTCCGGGACTAACACTTCAGTACAATGAGCAGTTCTTC. This sequence joins TRBV20-1 and TRBJ2-1, with 7 bases identical to TRBD2. The CDR3 totals 16 residues. Unmatched junction bases numbered 15, after V lost 6 bases and J lost 4 bases. Germline V lookup: CDR1 DFQATT, CDR2 SNEGSKA (reference sequence).

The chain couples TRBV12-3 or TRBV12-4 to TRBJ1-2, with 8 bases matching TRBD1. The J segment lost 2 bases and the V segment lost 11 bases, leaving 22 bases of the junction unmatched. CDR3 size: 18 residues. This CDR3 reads CARCPRRDGQGLNYGYTF. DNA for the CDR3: TGTGCCCGCTGTCCCCGAAGGGACGGACAGGGATTAAACTATGGCTACACCTTC.

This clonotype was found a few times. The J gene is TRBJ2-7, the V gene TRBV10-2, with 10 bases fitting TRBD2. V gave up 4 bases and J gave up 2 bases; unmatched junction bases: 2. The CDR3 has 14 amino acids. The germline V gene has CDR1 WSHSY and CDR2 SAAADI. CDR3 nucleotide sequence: TGCGCCAGCAGTGTAACTAGCGGGGCCTACGAGCAGTACGTC. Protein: CASSVTSGAYEQYV.

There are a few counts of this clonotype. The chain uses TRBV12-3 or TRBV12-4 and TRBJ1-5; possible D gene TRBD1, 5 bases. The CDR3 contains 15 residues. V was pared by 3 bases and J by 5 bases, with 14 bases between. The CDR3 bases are TGTGCCAGCAGTTTCCATGAGGGGTATCATCAGCCCCAGCATTTT. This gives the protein CASSFHEGYHQPQHF.

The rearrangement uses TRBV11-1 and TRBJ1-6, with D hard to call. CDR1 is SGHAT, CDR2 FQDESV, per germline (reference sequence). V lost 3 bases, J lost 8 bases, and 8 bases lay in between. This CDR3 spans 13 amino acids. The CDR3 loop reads CASSLTPDSPLHF. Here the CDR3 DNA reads TGTGCCAGCAGCTTGACCCCGGATTCACCCCTCCACTTT.

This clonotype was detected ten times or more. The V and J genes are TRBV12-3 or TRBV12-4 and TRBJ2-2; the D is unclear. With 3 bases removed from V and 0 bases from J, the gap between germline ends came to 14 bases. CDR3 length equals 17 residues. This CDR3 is CASSFPSPGTNTGELFF. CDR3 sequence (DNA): TGTGCCAGCAGTTTCCCCTCACCAGGAACGAACACCGGGGAGCTGTTTTTT.

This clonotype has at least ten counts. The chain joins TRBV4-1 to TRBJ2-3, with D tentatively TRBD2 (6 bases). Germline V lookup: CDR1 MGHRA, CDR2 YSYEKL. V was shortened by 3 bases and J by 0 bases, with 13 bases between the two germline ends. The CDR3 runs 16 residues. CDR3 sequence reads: CASSQTPGASTDTQYF. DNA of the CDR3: TGCGCCAGCAGCCAGACCCCGGGAGCTAGCACAGATACGCAGTATTTT.

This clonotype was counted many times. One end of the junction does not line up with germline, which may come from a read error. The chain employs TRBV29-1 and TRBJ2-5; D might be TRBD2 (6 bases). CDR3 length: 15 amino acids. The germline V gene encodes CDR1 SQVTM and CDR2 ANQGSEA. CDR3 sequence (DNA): TGCAGCATTGAGGGTCGGGGACTCACCTGGGAGACCCAGTACTTC. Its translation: CSIEGRGLTWETQYF.

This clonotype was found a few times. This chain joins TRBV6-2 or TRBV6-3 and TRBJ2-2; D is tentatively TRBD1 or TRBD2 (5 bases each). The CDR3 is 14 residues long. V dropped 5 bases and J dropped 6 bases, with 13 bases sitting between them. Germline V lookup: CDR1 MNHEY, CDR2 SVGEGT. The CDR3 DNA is TGTGCCAGCAGTGACCCCCGGGACCCCGGGGAGCTGTTTTTT. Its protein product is CASSDPRDPGELFF.

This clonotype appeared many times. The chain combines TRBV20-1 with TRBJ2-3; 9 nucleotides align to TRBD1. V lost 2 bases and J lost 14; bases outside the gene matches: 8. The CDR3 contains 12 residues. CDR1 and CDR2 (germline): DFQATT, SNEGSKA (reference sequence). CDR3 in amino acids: CSARHSGDRAYF. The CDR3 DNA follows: TGCAGTGCTAGACACAGCGGGGACAGGGCGTATTTT.